This entry describes one T cell receptor beta chain. This entry comes from a study of blood T cell repertoires in COVID-19. For the study at large: From the United States, Italy and Spain came samples of acute and convalescent COVID-19. Sources were T cells, B-cell-depleted T cells, or PBMCs; the material itself was cDNA or gDNA.

As originally analysed: The authors estimated nucleated cell counts from reference gene primer amplification. Data came from immunoSEQ multiplex PCR; TCRdb stores just in-frame clones and leaves some out. Clonal size and the V and J genes are those of that table, whereas D and trimming came from the DNA. The sample lists 95,000 to 110,000 clones; 89% were seen once. Sequencing was performed on peripheral blood. This TCR was recovered from an elderly woman in a cohort sampled during active COVID-19.

DNA for the CDR3: TGTGCCAGCACCCTCCCTAGCGGAAGCACAGATACGCAGTATTTT. Amino acids: CASTLPSGSTDTQYF. The rearrangement joins TRBV7-9 to TRBJ2-3, with 7 bases lining up with TRBD2. This CDR3 comprises 15 residues. CDR1 is SEHNR and CDR2 is FQNEAQ in the germline V gene (reference sequence). Trimming took 7 bases from V and 0 from J; bases not matched to a gene: 7.